This is a list of T cell receptor beta chains from one sample in a study of beta chain bispecific antibodies for T cell cancers. These receptors' antigens are unknown. TCRdb processed the 5' RACE reads anew with MiXCR; each CDR3 protein has one entry. The sample holds several thousand distinct CDR3 sequences, around 2.2% seen once. The material sequenced was T cells from a healthy donor cultured with Jurkat leukemia cells, taken from a culture containing an anti-CD19 bispecific antibody. These receptor sequences come from a human donor in good health. Some clones in this sample may be carry-over from other donors' samples. Each CDR3 is given with its conserved first and last residue. The order of the fields is clone size, V gene, D gene, J gene, CDR3 protein, CDR3 DNA. A D gene is named only where the DNA matches it firmly. A clone size is listed for some rows: how often the clone was seen (once, few, many), or a class if it is expanded.

few,TRBV19,TRBD1,TRBJ1-4,CASSTGTGGSKLFF,TGTGCCAGTAGTACCGGGACAGGGGGTAGCAAACTGTTTTTT
many,TRBV27,.,TRBJ1-5,CASSLEGKPNQPQHF,TGTGCCAGCAGTTTAGAGGGGAAACCGAATCAGCCCCAGCATTTT
many,TRBV5-8,TRBD1,TRBJ1-2,CASSLEGGVWDYGYTF,TGTGCCAGCAGCTTGGAAGGGGGCGTTTGGGACTATGGCTACACCTTC
many,TRBV9,TRBD1,TRBJ1-2,CASRMTGVFGYTF,TGTGCCAGCAGGATGACAGGGGTTTTTGGCTACACCTTC
many,TRBV9,.,TRBJ2-2,CASSEGLHLEGTGELFF,TGTGCCAGCAGTGAGGGACTTCACCTTGAGGGCACCGGGGAGCTGTTTTTT
many,TRBV7-6,.,TRBJ1-1,CASSSTQGTEAFF,TGTGCCAGCAGCTCCACGCAGGGCACTGAAGCTTTCTTT
medium-sized,TRBV20-1,TRBD2,TRBJ2-3,CSARDMTSASTDTQYF,TGCAGTGCTAGAGACATGACTAGCGCTAGCACAGATACGCAGTATTTT
few,TRBV5-6,.,TRBJ2-1,CASSSPRSLYNEQFF,TGTGCCAGCAGCTCCCCGCGGTCATTGTACAATGAGCAGTTCTTC
many,TRBV27,TRBD1,TRBJ2-7,CASSLGTVYEQYF,TGTGCCAGCAGTTTGGGGACAGTCTACGAGCAGTACTTC
many,TRBV28,TRBD2,TRBJ2-3,CASSLTSGGADTQYF,TGTGCCAGCAGCCTGACTAGCGGGGGGGCCGATACGCAGTATTTT
.,TRBV19,TRBD1,TRBJ1-5,CASSIGQGNNQPQHF,TGTGCCAGTAGTATAGGACAGGGCAACAATCAGCCCCAGCATTTT
many,TRBV20-1,.,TRBJ1-5,CSAEVRGDQPQHF,TGCAGTGCGGAGGTCAGGGGAGATCAGCCCCAGCATTTT
many,TRBV6-5,.,TRBJ2-2,CASSYSWGNTGELFF,TGTGCCAGCAGTTACAGCTGGGGGAACACCGGGGAGCTGTTTTTT
few,TRBV4-1,TRBD1,TRBJ2-7,CASSQGGQFYEQYF,TGCGCCAGCAGCCAAGGGGGACAGTTCTACGAGCAGTACTTC
few,TRBV7-6,.,TRBJ2-7,CASSLGGAEQYF,TGTGCCAGCAGCTTGGGCGGGGCCGAGCAGTACTTC
many,TRBV19,.,TRBJ2-1,CASSITGYNEQFF,TGTGCCAGTAGTATAACGGGTTACAATGAGCAGTTCTTC
many,TRBV5-1,.,TRBJ2-3,CASSLETTTDTQYF,TGCGCCAGCAGCTTAGAAACTACCACAGATACGCAGTATTTT
many,TRBV7-9,.,TRBJ2-3,CASSPSTWGVDTDTQYF,TGTGCCAGCAGCCCTTCGACCTGGGGGGTGGACACAGATACGCAGTATTTT
many,TRBV5-1,.,TRBJ1-1,CASSFSGYTEAFF,TGCGCCAGCAGCTTTTCAGGTTACACTGAAGCTTTCTTT
many,TRBV27,TRBD1,TRBJ2-1,CASSSPGQGFDEQFF,TGTGCCAGCAGTTCACCGGGACAGGGTTTCGATGAGCAGTTCTTC
many,TRBV27,TRBD2,TRBJ2-7,CASGGGAKYEQYF,TGTGCCTCCGGGGGGGGGGCCAAGTACGAGCAGTACTTC
medium-sized,TRBV10-3,TRBD2,TRBJ2-3,CAIGLLAGTDTQYF,TGTGCCATCGGGCTTCTAGCGGGCACAGATACGCAGTATTTT
many,TRBV21-1,.,TRBJ2-5,CASSPTSGGETQYF,TGTGCCAGCAGCCCGACTAGCGGGGGGGAGACCCAGTACTTC
many,TRBV5-6,TRBD1,TRBJ1-6,CASSAGQGYNSPLHF,TGTGCCAGCAGTGCCGGACAGGGTTATAATTCACCCCTCCACTTT
many,TRBV27,.,TRBJ2-3,CASSALKVTTDTQYF,TGTGCCAGCAGTGCCTTGAAGGTGACTACAGATACGCAGTATTTT
many,TRBV5-6,.,TRBJ2-1,CASSLAGARAYNEQFF,TGTGCCAGCAGCTTGGCGGGGGCGCGCGCCTACAATGAGCAGTTCTTC
.,TRBV19,.,TRBJ1-1,CASSIMGNTEAFF,TGTGCCAGTAGTATAATGGGGAACACTGAAGCTTTCTTT
many,TRBV6-5,.,TRBJ1-1,CASQETRMNTEAFF,TGTGCCAGCCAGGAGACCCGCATGAACACTGAAGCTTTCTTT
many,TRBV28,.,TRBJ2-7,CATGDSFYEQYF,TGTGCCACTGGGGACTCTTTCTACGAGCAGTACTTC
many,TRBV7-9,.,TRBJ1-2,CASSEQGAYGYTF,TGTGCCAGCAGCGAACAGGGTGCCTATGGCTACACCTTC